This TCR beta chain was found in a study of blood T cells in healthy people across ages. Study observations and caveats: Samples with more naive T cells showed higher observed beta diversity. Aged donors had fewer naive CD4+ cells and lower diversity than long-lived donors. Not knowing donor CMV status may have confounded expanded clonotype changes.

A second about 6 to 11 cycle PCR used barcoded and J-beta primers. TCRdb reanalysed the 5' RACE reads using MiXCR and keeps one entry per CDR3 protein. The sample lists 1,100,000 or so distinct CDR3 sequences; more than 35% were seen once. The CDR3 length is 13 residues. With 10 bases clipped from V and 13 bases from J, the junction kept 14 bases outside the gene matches. Comments on this clonotype: Its antigen remains unidentified.

This TCR was recovered from an older woman in good health. V gene TRBV12-3 or TRBV12-4 combines with J gene TRBJ2-1; TRBD2 matches 9 bases. The sample was blood. CDR3 sequence reads: CATRLAVALTQFF. In nucleotides, the CDR3 is TGTGCCACGCGACTAGCGGTGGCTTTGACCCAGTTCTTC.